This T cell receptor (beta chain) originates from a study of vaccination and CD4 T cells after COVID-19. This sample's treatment: approximately 9-day PBMC culture with coronavirus spike peptide pools or control peptides (ViraFEST assay). ViraFEST relied on peptide pools to expand antigen-specific T cells; the TCRs were sequenced afterward. The V and J ends lost 6 bases and 6 bases respectively, with 14 bases between them. The CDR3 sequence is 14 residues long. Germline loops: CDR1 SEHNR, CDR2 FQNEAQ (reference sequence). With the Oncomine TCR Beta short-read assay, DNA from cultured CD4+ T cells was sequenced. TCRdb redid the calling of the PCR reads with MiXCR, one entry per CDR3 protein. The sample lists roughly 16,000 distinct CDR3 sequences, about two fifths seen once, with around 7.8% in the top ten. To note about this clonotype: Antigen specificity is unknown.

The sample was CD4+ T cells from blood, cultured in vitro, taken after SARS-CoV-2 vaccination. This chain uses TRBV7-9 with TRBJ1-4; D perhaps matches TRBD1 (6 bases). The TCR was taken from a human donor who had recovered from COVID-19. DNA for the CDR3: TGTGCCAGCAGGGGGTGGGGGGCGCATGAAAAACTGTTTTTT. This translates into CASRGWGAHEKLFF.